This note documents a single TCR beta chain sequence. CDR3 length equals 13 residues. Losses at the gene ends were 7 bases for V and 10 bases for J; bases not matched to a gene: 9. These data come from a study of blood T cell repertoires in COVID-19. At the level of the study: Samples of COVID-19 (acute and convalescent) were obtained from the United States, Italy and Spain. Sources were T cells, B-cell-depleted T cells, or PBMCs; the material itself was cDNA or gDNA.

Seattle researchers signed up patients amid active infection and tracked them longitudinally. Assay: immunoSEQ multiplex PCR; the TCRdb copy retains only in-frame clones and omits some. This sample has approximately 210,000 clones, with 80% to 85% found just once. The gene calls are TRBV12-3 or TRBV12-4 and TRBJ1-4, with 7 bases lining up with TRBD1. The sequenced sample was peripheral blood. The clonotype was recovered from an elderly woman with COVID-19, enrolled during active disease. The CDR3 DNA follows: TGTGCCAGCAAACAGGGGTCGAGCGCAAAACTGTTTTTT. Translated: CASKQGSSAKLFF.